A single sample is the source of the 30 T cell receptor beta chains below, sequenced in a study of T cell responses to AZD1222 COVID-19 vaccine. Assay used: immunoSEQ multiplex PCR; TCRdb lists only in-frame clones, some missing. The profile shows roughly 170,000 clones, over 80% of them singletons. This specimen consisted of peripheral blood, obtained on day 0 of AZD1222 vaccination. These receptor sequences come from an adult in good health.

V is TRBV7-2 and J is TRBJ1-3; weak D call: TRBD1 (5 bases). Per germline, CDR1 SGHTA and CDR2 FQGNSA. V lost 5 bases, J lost 8 bases, and 16 bases lay in between. This CDR3 comprises 14 residues. CDR3 bases: TGTGCCAGCAGCATGGGGCCTCCGGGAGACACCATATATTTT. Its protein product is CASSMGPPGDTIYF.

This clone appeared once. The chain links TRBV11-2 to TRBJ1-4; TRBD1 might be the D (5 bases). With 5 bases removed from V and 0 bases from J, the gap between germline ends came to 13 bases. This CDR3 has 16 amino acids. Germline V gene data show CDR1 as SGHAT and CDR2 as FQNNGV. CDR3 nucleotide sequence: TGTGCCAGCAGCCAATCGCGGGGCTCAACTAATGAAAAACTGTTTTTT. It specifies CASSQSRGSTNEKLFF.

This CDR3 is CAWSVERVSGGWYYNEQFF. The CDR3 DNA reads TGTGCCTGGAGTGTAGAAAGGGTATCGGGGGGATGGTACTACAATGAGCAGTTCTTC. The chain couples TRBV30 to TRBJ2-1; 7 bases agree with TRBD2. Losses at the gene ends were 0 bases for V and 3 bases for J; bases not matched to a gene: 17. Looked up from germline, CDR1 is GTSNPN and CDR2 is SVGIG (reference sequence). The CDR3 extends over 19 amino acids.

This clone came up a few times. The rearrangement joins TRBV27 to TRBJ2-2; D might be TRBD1 (6 bases). Trimming took off 4 bases at V and 0 bases at J, with 15 bases between the two ends. Germline V gene data show CDR1 as MNHEY and CDR2 as SMNVEV (reference sequence). The CDR3 length is 17 residues. CDR3 protein: CASSYFGTPPNTGELFF. CDR3 bases: TGTGCCAGCAGTTACTTCGGGACACCTCCGAACACCGGGGAGCTGTTTTTT.

The rearrangement joins TRBV27 to TRBJ2-7, with unresolved D. There are 13 residues in the CDR3. Trimming cost V 0 bases and J 4 bases, with 7 bases left between them. Looked up from germline, CDR1 is MNHEY and CDR2 is SMNVEV (reference sequence). The CDR3 region is CASSLSGWYEQYF. The CDR3 DNA is TGTGCCAGCAGTTTATCCGGCTGGTACGAGCAGTACTTC.

The genes are TRBV12-3 or TRBV12-4 and TRBJ2-6; no reliable D call. Trimming stripped 10 bases from V and 4 bases from J, with 8 bases between. There are 12 residues in the CDR3. CDR3 in DNA: TGTGCCATAACCTCCGGGGCCAACGTCCTGACTTTC. This gives the protein CAITSGANVLTF.

The chain couples TRBV7-2 to TRBJ1-1; no clear D. CDR1 is SGHTA and CDR2 is FQGNSA in the germline V gene. V shed 0 bases and J shed 7 bases, with 6 bases lying between them. The CDR3 spans 12 residues. The CDR3 sequence: CASSLAGSEAFF. CDR3 nucleotides: TGTGCCAGCAGCTTAGCGGGCAGTGAAGCTTTCTTT.

The V and J genes are TRBV7-2 and TRBJ1-2; D remains unclear. Trimming stripped 1 base from V and 7 bases from J, with 16 bases between. Germline V gene sequence: CDR1 SGHTA, CDR2 FQGNSA. This CDR3 region has 15 residues. The CDR3, as DNA: TGTGCCAGCAGCTTAGTATCCGGTGATGGCGGTGGCTACACCTTC. It codes for CASSLVSGDGGGYTF.

Only one count was recorded for this clone. This sequence joins TRBV7-6 and TRBJ1-5; 11 positions agree with TRBD1. Germline V gene data show CDR1 as SGHVS and CDR2 as FNYEAQ. This CDR3 has 15 residues. J was trimmed by 5 bases and V by 4 bases; bases with no gene match: 4. CDR3 DNA sequence: TGTGCCAGCAGCTCTCGGACAGGGGGCGATCAGCCCCAGCATTTT. Protein product: CASSSRTGGDQPQHF.

In this sample, this clone turned up once. The J gene is TRBJ2-2, the V gene TRBV7-9; D is unclear. Germline V gives CDR1 SEHNR, CDR2 FQNEAQ (reference sequence). The CDR3 loop spans 12 amino acids. The V gene lost 4 bases and the J gene lost 3 bases, with 3 bases spanning the gap. CDR3 residues: CASSSYTGELFF. The CDR3 DNA reads as TGTGCCAGCAGCTCTTACACCGGGGAGCTGTTTTTT.

CDR3 sequence: CASSPLGYYGYTF. The DNA of the CDR3 is TGTGCCAGCAGTCCCTTAGGGTACTATGGCTACACCTTC. J is TRBJ1-2 and V is TRBV12-3 or TRBV12-4; D is uncertain. Trimming cost V 5 bases and J 3 bases, with 10 bases left between them. This CDR3 spans 13 amino acids.

The gene calls are TRBV30 and TRBJ2-7; 7 bases map to TRBD1. There are 17 residues in the CDR3. J gave up 5 bases and V 1 base, and 17 bases lay outside the gene matches. In germline, CDR1 is GTSNPN, CDR2 SVGIG (reference sequence). The CDR3: CAWSAPRSWTGGDEQYF. The CDR3 coding sequence is TGTGCCTGGAGTGCCCCCAGGAGCTGGACAGGTGGGGACGAGCAGTACTTC.

The CDR3 loop reads CSVGGSGESYEQYF. The CDR3 DNA reads TGCAGCGTTGGGGGGAGCGGGGAAAGCTACGAGCAGTACTTC. J is TRBJ2-7 and V is TRBV29-1; 7 bases line up with TRBD2. From germline, CDR1 is SQVTM and CDR2 ANQGSEA. Germline trimming cut 4 bases from V and 3 bases from J; bases unmatched to any gene: 9. The CDR3 spans 14 residues.

V is TRBV19 and J is TRBJ1-1; possible D gene TRBD1, 5 bases. V lost 3 bases and J 1 base, leaving 15 bases between the germline ends. Germline V gives CDR1 LNHDA, CDR2 SQIVND (reference sequence). The CDR3 sequence is 16 residues long. The DNA for the CDR3 is TGTGCCAGTAGTATGTTATTTGACAGCAAGAACACTGAAGCTTTCTTT. Protein: CASSMLFDSKNTEAFF.

The rearrangement links TRBV7-3 to TRBJ1-6; 9 bases are shared with TRBD1. This CDR3 has 17 amino acids. Trimming took 0 bases from V and 7 from J; bases not matched to a gene: 7. Germline CDR1 and CDR2: SGHTA and FQGTGA. Written as DNA, the CDR3 is TGTGCCAGCAGCTTAACAGGGACAGGGTCACCCAATTCACCCCTCCACTTT. It is translated as CASSLTGTGSPNSPLHF.

About this clone itself: Other nucleotide sequences from this sample produce the same CDR3. This chain joins TRBV5-1 and TRBJ2-3; perhaps D is TRBD1 or TRBD2 (6 bases each). Germline V lookup: CDR1 SGHRS, CDR2 YFSETQ. Trimming shortened V by 4 bases and J by 2 bases, and 11 bases separated the two germline ends. This CDR3 has 14 amino acids. This CDR3 reads CASSLGGYTDTQYF. The DNA for the CDR3 is TGCGCCAGCAGCCTCGGGGGCTACACAGATACGCAGTATTTT.

The chain uses TRBV5-1 and TRBJ1-3; no firm D call. This CDR3 is 14 amino acids long. Trimming stripped 2 bases from V and 0 bases from J, with 6 bases between. The germline CDR1 and CDR2 sequences are SGHRS and YFSETQ. The CDR3 DNA follows: TGCGCCAGCAGCTTCCCAGACTCTGGAAACACCATATATTTT. It specifies CASSFPDSGNTIYF. Full variable domain (outside the CDR3, taken from reference TRBV5-1 and TRBJ1-3): KAGVTQTPRYLIKTRGQQVTLSCSPISGHRSVSWYQQTPGQGLQFLFEYFSETQRNKGNFPGRFSGRQFSNSRSEMNVSTLELGDSALYLCASSFPDSGNTIYFGEGSWLTVV.

The chain recombines TRBV5-1 with TRBJ2-3; 8 nucleotides line up with TRBD1. Looked up from germline, CDR1 is SGHRS and CDR2 is YFSETQ. The CDR3 sequence is 15 residues long. Unmatched junction bases numbered 10, after V lost 4 bases and J lost 6 bases. The CDR3 DNA reads as TGCGCCAGCAGCGGGACCGGACAGGGCGGGGATACGCAGTATTTT. Translation gives CASSGTGQGGDTQYF.

This clone showed up just once. CDR3 DNA sequence: TGCAGCGCCGGTGAGGGCACAGATACGCAGTATTTT. Its protein is CSAGEGTDTQYF. The chain joins TRBV29-1 to TRBJ2-3, with D hard to call. CDR1 is SQVTM and CDR2 is ANQGSEA in the germline V gene. The CDR3 has 12 residues. Trimming took off 7 bases at V and 1 base at J, with 9 bases between the two ends.

The chain combines TRBV5-1 with TRBJ2-5; 13 bases map to TRBD2. Germline V gene sequence: CDR1 SGHRS, CDR2 YFSETQ. The V and J ends lost 4 bases and 5 bases, in that order; junction bases with no gene match: 2. CDR3 size: 14 residues. The CDR3, as DNA: TGCGCCAGCAGCCCACTAGCGGGGGGGGAGACCCAGTACTTC. Translating it yields CASSPLAGGETQYF.

The chain has TRBV11-3 and TRBJ2-3; 11 bases map to TRBD1. Losses at the gene ends were 8 bases for V and 3 bases for J; bases not matched to a gene: 7. This CDR3 spans 15 amino acids. Germline assignment: CDR1 SGHNT and CDR2 YENEEA. CDR3 amino acids: CASRKGTGGTDTQYF. The CDR3, as DNA: TGTGCCAGCCGGAAAGGGACAGGGGGAACAGATACGCAGTATTTT.

The chain recombines TRBV5-6 with TRBJ1-3; tentative D call: TRBD1 (6 bases). Germline CDR1 is SGHDT and CDR2 is YYEEEE. The CDR3 length is 18 residues. V gave up 1 base and J gave up 0 bases, with 17 bases separating them. The CDR3 is CASSLIIRGPYSGNTIYF. The CDR3 DNA is TGTGCCAGCAGCTTGATCATCCGGGGGCCCTACTCTGGAAACACCATATATTTT.

This clone was found once. The chain links TRBV19 to TRBJ1-5; D may be TRBD1 (5 bases). Germline CDR1 and CDR2: LNHDA and SQIVND (reference sequence). The CDR3 covers 11 residues. Trimming took off 11 bases at V and 4 bases at J, with 9 bases between the two ends. CDR3 residues: CAGGGNQPQHF. The CDR3 DNA is TGTGCCGGGGGGGGGAATCAGCCCCAGCATTTT.

This clone is a singleton in its sample. This chain connects TRBV5-4 to TRBJ2-7; 11 nucleotides match TRBD2. CDR3 length: 15 amino acids. The germline V gene has CDR1 SGHNT and CDR2 YYREEE (reference sequence). Trimming at V came to 4 bases and at J to 10 bases, leaving 13 bases not matched to a gene. For the CDR3, the DNA is TGTGCCAGCAGCCTGGGACTAGCGGAACCTACGCAACAGTACTTC. Translating gives CASSLGLAEPTQQYF.

With regard to this clone: One junction end disagrees with the germline gene, perhaps due to a read error. The CDR3 spells CASSDSLGRGNGYTF. The CDR3 bases are TGTGCCAGCAGTGACTCTCTAGGGCGGGGGAATGGCTACACCTTC. The V and J genes are TRBV6-5 and TRBJ1-2; D might be TRBD1 (5 bases). Germline CDR1 MNHEY, CDR2 SVGAGI. The CDR3 is 15 residues long.

This clone was observed a single time. As DNA, the CDR3 is TGCGCCAGTTATGGCTACACCTTC. Translating it yields CASYGYTF. The V call is TRBV10-1, the J call TRBJ1-2; D remains unclear. This CDR3 is built from 8 residues. The germline gives CDR1 WNHNN, CDR2 SYGVQD (reference sequence). V dropped 9 bases and J dropped 5 bases, with 1 base sitting between them.

The CDR3, as DNA: TGTGCCAGCAGTGGGACAGGGGTGTACTATGGCTACACCTTC. As protein: CASSGTGVYYGYTF. This chain connects TRBV28 to TRBJ1-2; the match to TRBD1 covers 10 bases. The CDR3 sequence is 14 residues long. From germline, CDR1 is MDHEN and CDR2 SYDVKM. The V and J ends lost 5 bases and 3 bases, in that order; junction bases with no gene match: 3.

Only one count was recorded for this clone. This chain links TRBV7-2 with TRBJ1-1; the D gene is possibly TRBD1 (5 bases). Germline V gives CDR1 SGHTA, CDR2 FQGNSA. The CDR3 runs to 14 residues. V gave up 1 base and J gave up 7 bases, with 13 bases separating them. The CDR3 DNA reads TGTGCCAGCAGCTTAGGATTCGACCAGGGTGAAGCTTTCTTT. Protein: CASSLGFDQGEAFF. Full variable domain (outside the CDR3, taken from reference TRBV7-2 and TRBJ1-1): GAGVSQSPSNKVTEKGKDVELRCDPISGHTALYWYRQSLGQGLEFLIYFQGNSAPDKSGLPSDRFSAERTGGSVSTLTIQRTQQEDSAVYLCASSLGFDQGEAFFGQGTRLTVV.

The chain joins TRBV19 to TRBJ1-5; D is uncertain. Trimming removed 7 bases at V and 4 bases at J, with 8 bases between. The germline V gene has CDR1 LNHDA and CDR2 SQIVND (reference sequence). The CDR3 runs 12 residues. CDR3 in DNA: TGTGCCAGTACGGGGTTTAATCAGCCCCAGCATTTT. Encoded protein: CASTGFNQPQHF.

The chain links TRBV11-2 to TRBJ2-7; D unclear. V lost 2 bases, J lost 2 bases, and 13 bases lay in between. CDR3 size: 15 residues. CDR1 and CDR2 (germline): SGHAT, FQNNGV. CDR3 protein: CASSLNGDLTYEQYF. In DNA, the CDR3 is TGTGCCAGCAGCTTAAACGGAGACCTAACCTACGAGCAGTACTTC.